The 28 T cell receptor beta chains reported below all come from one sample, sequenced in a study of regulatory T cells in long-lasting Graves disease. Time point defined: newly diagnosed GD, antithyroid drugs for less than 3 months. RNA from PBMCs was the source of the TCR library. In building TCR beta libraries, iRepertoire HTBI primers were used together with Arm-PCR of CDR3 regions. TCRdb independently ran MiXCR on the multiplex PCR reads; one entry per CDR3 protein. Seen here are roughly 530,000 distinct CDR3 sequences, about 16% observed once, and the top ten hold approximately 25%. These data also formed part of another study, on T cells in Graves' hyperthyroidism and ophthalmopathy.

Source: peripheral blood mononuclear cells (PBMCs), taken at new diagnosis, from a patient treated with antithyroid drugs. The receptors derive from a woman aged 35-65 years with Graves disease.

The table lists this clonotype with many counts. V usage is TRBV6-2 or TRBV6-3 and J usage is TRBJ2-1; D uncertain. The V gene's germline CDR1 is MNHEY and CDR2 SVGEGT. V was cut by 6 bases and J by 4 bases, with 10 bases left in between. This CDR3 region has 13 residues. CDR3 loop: CASRYDGYNEQFF. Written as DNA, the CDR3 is TGTGCCAGCAGGTACGACGGATACAATGAGCAGTTCTTC.

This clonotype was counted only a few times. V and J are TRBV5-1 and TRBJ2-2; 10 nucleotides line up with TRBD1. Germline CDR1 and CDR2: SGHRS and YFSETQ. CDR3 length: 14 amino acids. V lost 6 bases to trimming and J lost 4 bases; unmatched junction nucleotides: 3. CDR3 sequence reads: CASNRDRGTGELFF. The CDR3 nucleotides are TGCGCCAGCAACCGGGACAGGGGCACCGGGGAGCTGTTTTTT.

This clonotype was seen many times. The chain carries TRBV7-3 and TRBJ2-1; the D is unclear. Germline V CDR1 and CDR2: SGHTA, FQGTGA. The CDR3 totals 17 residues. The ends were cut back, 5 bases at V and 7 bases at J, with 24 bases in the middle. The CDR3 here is CASSPKNTQIRPNEQFF. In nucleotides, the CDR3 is TGTGCCAGCAGCCCCAAAAACACACAAATCAGGCCAAATGAGCAGTTCTTC. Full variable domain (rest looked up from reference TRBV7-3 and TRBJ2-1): GAGVSQTPSNKVTEKGKYVELRCDPISGHTALYWYRQSLGQGPEFLIYFQGTGAADDSGLPNDRFFAVRPEGSVSTLKIQRTERGDSAVYLCASSPKNTQIRPNEQFFGPGTRLTVL.

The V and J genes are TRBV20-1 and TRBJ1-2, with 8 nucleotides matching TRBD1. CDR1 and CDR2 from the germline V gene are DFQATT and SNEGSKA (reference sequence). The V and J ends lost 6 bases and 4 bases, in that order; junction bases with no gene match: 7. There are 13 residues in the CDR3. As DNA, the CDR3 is TGCAGTGCAGACAGGGGCATGGGCTATGGCTACACCTTC. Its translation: CSADRGMGYGYTF.

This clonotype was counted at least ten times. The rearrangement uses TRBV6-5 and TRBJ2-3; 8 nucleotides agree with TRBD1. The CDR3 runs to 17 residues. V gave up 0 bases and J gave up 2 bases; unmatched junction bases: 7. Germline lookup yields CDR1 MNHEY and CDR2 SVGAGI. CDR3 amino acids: CASSYSNPGGNTDTQYF. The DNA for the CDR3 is TGTGCCAGCAGTTACTCGAATCCAGGGGGCAACACAGATACGCAGTATTTT.

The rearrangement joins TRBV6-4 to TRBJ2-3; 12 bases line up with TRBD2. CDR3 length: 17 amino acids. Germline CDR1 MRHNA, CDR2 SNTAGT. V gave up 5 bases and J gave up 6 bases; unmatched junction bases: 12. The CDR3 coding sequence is TGTGCCAGCAGTTACCCGTCTAGCGGGGGGGCCGTGGATACGCAGTATTTT. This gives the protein CASSYPSSGGAVDTQYF.

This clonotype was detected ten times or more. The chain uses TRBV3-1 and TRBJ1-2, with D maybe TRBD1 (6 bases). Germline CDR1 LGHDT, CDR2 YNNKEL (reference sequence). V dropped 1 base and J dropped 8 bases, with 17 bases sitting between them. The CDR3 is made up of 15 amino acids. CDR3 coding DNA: TGTGCCAGCAGCCAAGCCGGAGGGGGGGGTGGAGGCTACACCTTC. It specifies CASSQAGGGGGGYTF.

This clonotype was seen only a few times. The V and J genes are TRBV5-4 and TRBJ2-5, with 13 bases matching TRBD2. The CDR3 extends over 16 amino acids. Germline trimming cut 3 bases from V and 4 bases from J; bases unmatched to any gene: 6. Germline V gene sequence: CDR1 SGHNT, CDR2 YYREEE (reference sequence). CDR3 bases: TGTGCCAGCAGCTCGCCGGGGACTAGCGGGGCAGAGACCCAGTACTTC. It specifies CASSSPGTSGAETQYF.

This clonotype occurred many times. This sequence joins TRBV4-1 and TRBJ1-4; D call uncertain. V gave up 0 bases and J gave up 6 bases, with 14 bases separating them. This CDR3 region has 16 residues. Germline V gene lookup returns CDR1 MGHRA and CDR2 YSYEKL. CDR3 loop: CASSQDSRSGYEKLFF. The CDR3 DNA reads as TGCGCCAGCAGCCAAGATAGTCGGAGCGGGTATGAAAAACTGTTTTTT.

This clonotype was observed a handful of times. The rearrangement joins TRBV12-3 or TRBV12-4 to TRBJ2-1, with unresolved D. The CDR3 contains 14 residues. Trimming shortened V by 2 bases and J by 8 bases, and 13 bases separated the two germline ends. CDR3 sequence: CASSLQARLDEQFF. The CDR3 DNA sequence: TGTGCCAGCAGTTTACAGGCCCGATTAGATGAGCAGTTCTTC.

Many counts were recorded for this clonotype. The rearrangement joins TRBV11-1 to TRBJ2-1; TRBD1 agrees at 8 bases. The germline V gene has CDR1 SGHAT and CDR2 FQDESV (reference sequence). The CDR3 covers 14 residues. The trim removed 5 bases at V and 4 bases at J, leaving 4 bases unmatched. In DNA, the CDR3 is TGTGCCAGCAGCGACAACAGGGGGTACAATGAGCAGTTCTTC. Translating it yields CASSDNRGYNEQFF.

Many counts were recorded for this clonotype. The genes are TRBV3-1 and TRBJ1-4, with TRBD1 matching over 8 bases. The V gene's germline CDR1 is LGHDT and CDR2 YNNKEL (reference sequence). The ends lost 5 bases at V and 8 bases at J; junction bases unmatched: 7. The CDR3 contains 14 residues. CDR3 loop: CASSRTGRMEKLFF. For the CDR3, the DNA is TGTGCCAGCAGCAGGACAGGGAGGATGGAAAAACTGTTTTTT.

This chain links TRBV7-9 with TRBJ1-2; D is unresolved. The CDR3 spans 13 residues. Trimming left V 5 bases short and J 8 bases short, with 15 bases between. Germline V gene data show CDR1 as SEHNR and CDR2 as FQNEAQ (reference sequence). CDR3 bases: TGTGCCAGCAGCCCGTCAGGTTTGGCCGGCTACACCTTC. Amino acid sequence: CASSPSGLAGYTF. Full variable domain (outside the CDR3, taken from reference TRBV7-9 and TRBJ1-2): DTGVSQNPRHKITKRGQNVTFRCDPISEHNRLYWYRQTLGQGPEFLTYFQNEAQLEKSRLLSDRFSAERPKGSFSTLEIQRTEQGDSAMYLCASSPSGLAGYTFGSGTRLTVV.

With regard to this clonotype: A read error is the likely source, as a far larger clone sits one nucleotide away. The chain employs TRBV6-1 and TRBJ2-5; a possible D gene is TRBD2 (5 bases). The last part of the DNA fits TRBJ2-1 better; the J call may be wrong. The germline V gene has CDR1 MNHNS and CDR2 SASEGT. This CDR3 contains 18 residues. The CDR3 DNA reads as TGTGCCAGCAGTCGCCAAGCGGACCCGGGCCATAATAACAGTGAGCAGTTCTTC. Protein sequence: CASSRQADPGHNNSEQFF.

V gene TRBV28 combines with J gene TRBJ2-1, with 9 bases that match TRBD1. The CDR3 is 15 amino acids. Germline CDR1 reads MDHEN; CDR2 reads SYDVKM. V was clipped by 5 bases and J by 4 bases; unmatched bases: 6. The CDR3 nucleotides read TGTGCCAGCAGTACCCGGGACAGGGCTTACAATGAGCAGTTCTTC. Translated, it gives CASSTRDRAYNEQFF. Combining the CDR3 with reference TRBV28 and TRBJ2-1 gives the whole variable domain DVKVTQSSRYLVKRTGEKVFLECVQDMDHENMFWYRQDPGLGLRLIYFSYDVKMKEKGDIPEGYSVSREKKERFSLILESASTNQTSMYLCASSTRDRAYNEQFFGPGTRLTVL.

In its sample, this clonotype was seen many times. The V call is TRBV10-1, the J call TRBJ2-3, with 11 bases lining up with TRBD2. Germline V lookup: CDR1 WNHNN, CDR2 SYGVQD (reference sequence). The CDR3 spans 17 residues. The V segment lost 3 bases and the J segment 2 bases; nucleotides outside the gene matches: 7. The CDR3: CASSDPGTSGFTDTQYF. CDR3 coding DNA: TGCGCCAGCAGTGACCCCGGGACTAGCGGCTTCACAGATACGCAGTATTTT.

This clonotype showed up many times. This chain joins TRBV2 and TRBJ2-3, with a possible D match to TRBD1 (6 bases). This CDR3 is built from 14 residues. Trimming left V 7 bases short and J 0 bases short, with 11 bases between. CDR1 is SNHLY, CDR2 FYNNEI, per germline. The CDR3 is CASNTQGSTDTQYF. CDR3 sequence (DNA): TGTGCCAGCAATACCCAGGGGAGCACAGATACGCAGTATTTT.

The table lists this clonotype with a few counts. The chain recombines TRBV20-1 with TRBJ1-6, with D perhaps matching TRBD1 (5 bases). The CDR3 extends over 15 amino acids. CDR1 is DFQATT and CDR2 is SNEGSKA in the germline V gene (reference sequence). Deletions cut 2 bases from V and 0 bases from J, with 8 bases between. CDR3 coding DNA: TGCAGTGCTAGACGGGGGAGCTCCTATAATTCACCCCTCCACTTT. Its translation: CSARRGSSYNSPLHF.

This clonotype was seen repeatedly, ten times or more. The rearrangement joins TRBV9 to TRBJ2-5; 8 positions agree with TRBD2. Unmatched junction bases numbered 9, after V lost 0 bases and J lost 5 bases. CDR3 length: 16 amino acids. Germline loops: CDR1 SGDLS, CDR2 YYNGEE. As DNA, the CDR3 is TGTGCCAGCAGCGTAGGTTCCGGGGGGGCAGGGGAGACCCAGTACTTC. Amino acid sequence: CASSVGSGGAGETQYF.

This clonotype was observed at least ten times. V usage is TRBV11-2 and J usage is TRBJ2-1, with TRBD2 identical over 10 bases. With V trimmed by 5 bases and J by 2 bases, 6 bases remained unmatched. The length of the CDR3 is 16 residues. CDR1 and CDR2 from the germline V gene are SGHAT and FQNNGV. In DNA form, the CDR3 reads TGTGCCAGCAGCCTCATAGCGGGGGGCCCCTACAATGAGCAGTTCTTC. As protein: CASSLIAGGPYNEQFF.

The CDR3 region is CASNRDRTGKILGYTF. The CDR3 nucleotides are TGTGCCAGCAACCGGGATAGGACAGGGAAAATTCTCGGCTACACCTTC. The V call is TRBV6-1, the J call TRBJ1-2; 8 nucleotides agree with TRBD1. The V segment lost 7 bases and the J segment 8 bases; nucleotides outside the gene matches: 18. CDR1 and CDR2 (germline): MNHNS, SASEGT. The CDR3 spans 16 residues.

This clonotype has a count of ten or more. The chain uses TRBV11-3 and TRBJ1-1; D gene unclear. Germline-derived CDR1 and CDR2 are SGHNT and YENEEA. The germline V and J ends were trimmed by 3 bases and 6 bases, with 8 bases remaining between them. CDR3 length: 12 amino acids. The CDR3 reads CASSFSRAEAFF. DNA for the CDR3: TGTGCCAGCAGCTTTTCGCGAGCTGAAGCTTTCTTT.

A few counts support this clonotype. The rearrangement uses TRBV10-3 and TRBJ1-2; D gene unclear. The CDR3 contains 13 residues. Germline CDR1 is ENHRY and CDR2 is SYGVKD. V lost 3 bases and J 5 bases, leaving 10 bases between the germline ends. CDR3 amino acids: CAISDPGEYGYTF. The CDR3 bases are TGTGCCATCAGTGATCCCGGGGAATATGGCTACACCTTC.

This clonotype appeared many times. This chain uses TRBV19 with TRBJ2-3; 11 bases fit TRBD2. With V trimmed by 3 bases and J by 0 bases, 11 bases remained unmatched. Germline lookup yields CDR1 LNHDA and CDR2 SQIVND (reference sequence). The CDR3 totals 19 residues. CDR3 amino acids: CASSIFRLAGSTSTDTQYF. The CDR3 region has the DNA TGTGCCAGTAGTATTTTTCGACTAGCGGGGAGCACTAGCACAGATACGCAGTATTTT.

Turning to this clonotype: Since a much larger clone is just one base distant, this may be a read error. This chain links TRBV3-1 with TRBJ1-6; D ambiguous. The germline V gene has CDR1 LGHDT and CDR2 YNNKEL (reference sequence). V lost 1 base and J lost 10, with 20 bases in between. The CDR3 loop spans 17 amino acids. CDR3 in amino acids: CASSQGGGSKARSPLHF. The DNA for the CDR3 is TGTGCCAGCAGCCAAGGGGGAGGGTCCAAGGCGCGATCACCCCTCCACTTT.

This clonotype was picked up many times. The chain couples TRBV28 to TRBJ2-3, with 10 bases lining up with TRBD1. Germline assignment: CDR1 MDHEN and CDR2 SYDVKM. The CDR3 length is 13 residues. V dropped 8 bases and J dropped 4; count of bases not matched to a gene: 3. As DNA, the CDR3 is TGTGCCAGCGGGACAGGGGTTCCAGATACGCAGTATTTT. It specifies CASGTGVPDTQYF.

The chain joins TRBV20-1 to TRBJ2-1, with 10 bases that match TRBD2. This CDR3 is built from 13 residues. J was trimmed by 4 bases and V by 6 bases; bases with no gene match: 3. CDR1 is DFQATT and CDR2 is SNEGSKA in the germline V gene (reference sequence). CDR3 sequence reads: CSAVAGGYNEQFF. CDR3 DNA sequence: TGCAGTGCGGTAGCGGGGGGTTACAATGAGCAGTTCTTC.

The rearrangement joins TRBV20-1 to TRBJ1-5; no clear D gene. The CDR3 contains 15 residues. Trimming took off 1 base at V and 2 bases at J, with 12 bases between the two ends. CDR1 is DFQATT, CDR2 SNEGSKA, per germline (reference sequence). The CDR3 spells CSARGWGSGNQPQHF. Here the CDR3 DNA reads TGCAGTGCTAGAGGATGGGGTTCTGGCAATCAGCCCCAGCATTTT.